This T cell receptor (beta chain) derives from a study of spatial heterogeneity in lung cancer. As for the study in general: Across the raw uncorrected reads, a unique TCR and UMI combination was observed, on average, more than ten times.

Findings of the study overall: Ubiquitous expanded tumor TCRs were seen in blood more at resection than at follow-up.

Every molecule of TCR cDNA had its own unique molecular identifier. One entry per CDR3 protein, called by TCRdb with MiXCR from the 5' RACE reads. The table records 25,000 to 35,000 distinct CDR3 sequences, 5% to 6.5% of them present only once. In this sample, this clonotype turned up many times. Its antigen remains unknown. Time point of the sample: blood at routine non-recurrence follow-up after resection. Tumor, nontumor lung or frozen PBMC supplied whole RNA, sequenced without sorting. The receptor comes from a female donor with early-stage non-small cell lung cancer. The specimen was PBMCs, collected at follow-up.

The CDR3 DNA is TGTGCCAGCTACTCGGCAAGCGGTCGGGGTCCATACAATGAGCAGTTCTTC. Translating gives CASYSASGRGPYNEQFF. J is TRBJ2-1 and V is TRBV11-2, with D possibly TRBD2 on 5 matching bases. Between the trimmed V and J ends, which lost 8 bases and 4 bases, there was a span of 24 bases. Per the germline V gene, CDR1 is SGHAT and CDR2 is FQNNGV. This CDR3 contains 17 residues. Filled out from reference TRBV11-2 and TRBJ2-1, the complete variable domain reads EAGVAQSPRYKIIEKRQSVAFWCNPISGHATLYWYQQILGQGPKLLIQFQNNGVVDDSQLPKDRFSAERLKGVDSTLKIQPAKLEDSAVYLCASYSASGRGPYNEQFFGPGTRLTVL.